This TCR beta chain was recovered during a study of cytomegalovirus exposure and HLA in healthy donors. CDR1 and CDR2 from the germline V gene are SGHRS and YFSETQ. The CDR3 runs to 14 residues. Trimming took 6 bases from V and 4 from J; bases not matched to a gene: 8. Vbeta (60) and Jbeta (13) primers were used in the PCR. Clones were read by immunoSEQ multiplex PCR, and TCRdb kept only the in-frame ones, dropping some. Of 210,000 or so clones listed, around 89% are singletons. The chain uses TRBV5-1 and TRBJ2-3, with TRBD1 matching over 7 bases. The clonotype was recovered from a woman aged 18-29 years in good health and CMV-seronegative. The sequencing sample was made of PBMCs. CDR3 loop: CASTDTGVADTQYF. The CDR3 region has the DNA TGCGCCAGCACCGACACAGGGGTGGCAGATACGCAGTATTTT. The full variable domain, its missing parts supplied by reference TRBV5-1 and TRBJ2-3, is KAGVTQTPRYLIKTRGQQVTLSCSPISGHRSVSWYQQTPGQGLQFLFEYFSETQRNKGNFPGRFSGRQFSNSRSEMNVSTLELGDSALYLCASTDTGVADTQYFGPGTRLTVL.